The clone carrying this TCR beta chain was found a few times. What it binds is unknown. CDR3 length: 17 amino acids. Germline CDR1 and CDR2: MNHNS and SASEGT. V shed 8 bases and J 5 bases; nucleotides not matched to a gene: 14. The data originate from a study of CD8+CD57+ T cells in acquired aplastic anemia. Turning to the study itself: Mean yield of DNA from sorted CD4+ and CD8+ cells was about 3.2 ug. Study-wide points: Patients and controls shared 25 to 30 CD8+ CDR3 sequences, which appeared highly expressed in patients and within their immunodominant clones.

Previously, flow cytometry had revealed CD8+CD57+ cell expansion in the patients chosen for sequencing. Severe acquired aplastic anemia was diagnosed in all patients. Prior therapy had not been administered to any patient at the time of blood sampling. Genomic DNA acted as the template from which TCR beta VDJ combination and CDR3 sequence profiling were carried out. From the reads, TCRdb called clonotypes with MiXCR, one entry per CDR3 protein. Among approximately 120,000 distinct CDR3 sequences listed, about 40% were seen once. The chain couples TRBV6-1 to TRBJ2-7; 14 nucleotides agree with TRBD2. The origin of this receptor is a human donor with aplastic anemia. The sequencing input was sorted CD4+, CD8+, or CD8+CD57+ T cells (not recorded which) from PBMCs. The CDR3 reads CASSRGRLAGGPNEQYV. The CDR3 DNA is TGTGCCAGCTCGAGGGGGAGACTAGCGGGGGGGCCGAACGAGCAGTACGTC.